Sequencing of this T cell receptor beta chain was carried out in a study of T cells in localized non-small cell lung cancer. Findings and caveats of the study: Exceeding tumor, uninvolved adjacent lung had the highest T cell clonality.

Profiled with immunoSEQ multiplex PCR; TCRdb holds only in-frame clones, not every one. The table records tens of thousands of clones, 60% to 85% of them present only once. Trimming pared 1 base from V and 1 base from J, leaving 10 bases between. This CDR3 is built from 15 residues. From germline, CDR1 is SGHDT and CDR2 YYEEEE. This clone was counted a few times. Antigen specificity is unknown. This TCR came from a man aged 35 to 69 with stage II squamous cell lung carcinoma. Material: PBMCs, obtained before any cancer treatment. The chain carries TRBV5-6 and TRBJ2-3; no firm D call. The CDR3 region is CASSLRLTGTDTQYF. The CDR3, as DNA: TGTGCCAGCAGCTTGAGGCTCACGGGCACAGATACGCAGTATTTT.